This T cell receptor (beta chain) stems from a study of cytomegalovirus exposure and HLA in healthy donors. The CDR3 extends over 12 amino acids. Germline loops: CDR1 LGHNT, CDR2 FRNRAP. V gave up 1 base and J gave up 9 bases, with 7 bases separating them. The table came from immunoSEQ multiplex PCR; TCRdb's copy has only in-frame clones and leaves some out. This table holds about 82,000 clones, around 92% found once. Sequenced material: PBMCs. V usage is TRBV12-5 and J usage is TRBJ2-1, with TRBD1 as a possible D gene (6 bases). This receptor was identified in a man aged 18 to 35 in good health and CMV-seronegative. The DNA for the CDR3 is TGTGCTAGTGGTTTGGGGACAGCTGAGCAGTTCTTC. It encodes CASGLGTAEQFF.